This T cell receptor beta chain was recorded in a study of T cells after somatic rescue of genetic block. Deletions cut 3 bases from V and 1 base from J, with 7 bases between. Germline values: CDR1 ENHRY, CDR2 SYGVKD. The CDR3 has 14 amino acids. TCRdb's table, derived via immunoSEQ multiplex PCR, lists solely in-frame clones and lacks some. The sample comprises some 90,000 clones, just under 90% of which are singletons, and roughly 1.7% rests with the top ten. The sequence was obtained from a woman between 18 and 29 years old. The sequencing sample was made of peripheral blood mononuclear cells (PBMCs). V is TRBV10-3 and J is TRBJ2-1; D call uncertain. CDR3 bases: TGTGCCATCAGTGAAGATGAGTCCTACAATGAGCAGTTCTTC. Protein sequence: CAISEDESYNEQFF.